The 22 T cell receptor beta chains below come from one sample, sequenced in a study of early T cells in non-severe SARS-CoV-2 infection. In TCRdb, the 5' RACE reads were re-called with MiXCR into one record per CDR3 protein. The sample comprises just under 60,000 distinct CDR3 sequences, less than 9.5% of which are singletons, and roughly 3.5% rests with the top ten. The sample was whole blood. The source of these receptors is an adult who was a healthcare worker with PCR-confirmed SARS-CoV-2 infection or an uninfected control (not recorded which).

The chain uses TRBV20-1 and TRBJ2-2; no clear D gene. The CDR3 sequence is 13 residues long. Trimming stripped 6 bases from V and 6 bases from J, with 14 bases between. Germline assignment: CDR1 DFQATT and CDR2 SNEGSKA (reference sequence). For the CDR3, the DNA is TGCAGTGCCATAAGTAATCGGGCCGGGGAGCTGTTTTTT. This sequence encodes CSAISNRAGELFF.

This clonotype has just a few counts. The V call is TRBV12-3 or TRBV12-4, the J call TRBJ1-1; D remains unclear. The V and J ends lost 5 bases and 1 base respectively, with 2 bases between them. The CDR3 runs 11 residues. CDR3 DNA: TGTGCCAGCAGTGCGAACACTGAAGCTTTCTTT. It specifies CASSANTEAFF.

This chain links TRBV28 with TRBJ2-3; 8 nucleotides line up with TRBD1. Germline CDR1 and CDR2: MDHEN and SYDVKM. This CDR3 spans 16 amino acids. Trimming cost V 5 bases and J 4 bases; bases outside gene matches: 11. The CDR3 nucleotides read TGTGCCAGCAGTCCCCCCCGACAGGGGAAATCAGATACGCAGTATTTT. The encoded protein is CASSPPRQGKSDTQYF.

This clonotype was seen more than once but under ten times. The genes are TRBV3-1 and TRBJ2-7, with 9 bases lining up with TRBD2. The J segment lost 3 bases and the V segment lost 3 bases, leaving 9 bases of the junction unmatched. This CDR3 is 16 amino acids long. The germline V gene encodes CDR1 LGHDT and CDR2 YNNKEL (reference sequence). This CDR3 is CASSHVVRTSVYEQYF. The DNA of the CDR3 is TGTGCCAGCAGCCACGTCGTTCGGACTAGCGTCTACGAGCAGTACTTC.

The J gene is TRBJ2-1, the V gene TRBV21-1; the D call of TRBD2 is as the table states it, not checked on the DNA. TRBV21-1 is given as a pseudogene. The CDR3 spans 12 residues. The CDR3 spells CASSNSGNEQFF. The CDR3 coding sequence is TGTGCCAGCAGTAATAGCGGGAATGAGCAGTTCTTC.

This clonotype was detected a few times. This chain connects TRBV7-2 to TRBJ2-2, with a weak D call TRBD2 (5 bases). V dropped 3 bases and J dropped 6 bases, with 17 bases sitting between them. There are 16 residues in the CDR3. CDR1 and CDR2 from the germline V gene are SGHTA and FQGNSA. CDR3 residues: CASSLFTSGIPGELFF. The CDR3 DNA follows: TGTGCCAGCAGCTTGTTTACGTCGGGGATCCCCGGGGAGCTGTTTTTT.

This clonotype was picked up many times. The CDR3 sequence: CASSVGGATYNEQFF. The CDR3 coding sequence is TGTGCCAGCAGCGTAGGTGGGGCTACCTACAATGAGCAGTTCTTC. The genes are TRBV9 and TRBJ2-1; weak D call: TRBD1 (5 bases). The CDR3 runs to 15 residues. Germline CDR1 SGDLS, CDR2 YYNGEE. Trimming removed 0 bases from V and 2 bases from J, with 9 bases in between.

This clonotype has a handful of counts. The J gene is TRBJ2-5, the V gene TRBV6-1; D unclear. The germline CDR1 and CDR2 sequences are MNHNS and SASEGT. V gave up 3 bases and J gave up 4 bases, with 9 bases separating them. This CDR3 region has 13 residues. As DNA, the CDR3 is TGTGCCAGCAGTGACCTCAGTACAGAGACCCAGTACTTC. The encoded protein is CASSDLSTETQYF.

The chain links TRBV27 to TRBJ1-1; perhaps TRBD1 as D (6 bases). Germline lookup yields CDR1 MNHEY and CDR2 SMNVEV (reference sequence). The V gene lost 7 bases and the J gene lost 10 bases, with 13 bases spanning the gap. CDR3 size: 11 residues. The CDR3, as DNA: TGTGCCAGCATGGACGGAGGGGGAGCTTTCTTT. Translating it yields CASMDGGGAFF.

In DNA form, the CDR3 reads TGCGCCAGCAGCTTGGACAGTCACACTGAAGCTTTCTTT. Translated: CASSLDSHTEAFF. The genes are TRBV5-1 and TRBJ1-1; D remains ambiguous. V was trimmed by 0 bases and J by 3 bases, leaving 6 bases between them. The CDR3 spans 13 residues. Germline CDR1 and CDR2: SGHRS and YFSETQ.

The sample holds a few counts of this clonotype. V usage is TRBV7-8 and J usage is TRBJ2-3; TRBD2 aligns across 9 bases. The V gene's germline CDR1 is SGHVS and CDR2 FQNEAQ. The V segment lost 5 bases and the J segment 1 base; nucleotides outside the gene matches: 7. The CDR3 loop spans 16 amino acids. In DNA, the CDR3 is TGTGCCAGCAGCCCCCTAGCGGGGAGGCGCACAGATACGCAGTATTTT. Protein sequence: CASSPLAGRRTDTQYF.

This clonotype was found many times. The CDR3 here is CSVLGSGTGATEAFF. For the CDR3, the DNA is TGCAGCGTCTTAGGGTCCGGGACAGGAGCCACTGAAGCTTTCTTT. The rearrangement joins TRBV29-1 to TRBJ1-1; 8 nucleotides line up with TRBD1. The junction had 13 bases not matched to a gene; V was cut back by 6 bases and J by 4 bases. CDR1 is SQVTM, CDR2 ANQGSEA, per germline. There are 15 residues in the CDR3.

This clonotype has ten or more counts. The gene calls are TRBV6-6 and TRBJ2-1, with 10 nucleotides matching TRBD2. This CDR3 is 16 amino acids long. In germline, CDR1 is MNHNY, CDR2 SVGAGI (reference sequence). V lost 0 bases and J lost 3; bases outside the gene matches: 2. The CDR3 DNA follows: TGTGCCAGCAGTTACTCGGCTAGCGGGGGCTACAATGAGCAGTTCTTC. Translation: CASSYSASGGYNEQFF.

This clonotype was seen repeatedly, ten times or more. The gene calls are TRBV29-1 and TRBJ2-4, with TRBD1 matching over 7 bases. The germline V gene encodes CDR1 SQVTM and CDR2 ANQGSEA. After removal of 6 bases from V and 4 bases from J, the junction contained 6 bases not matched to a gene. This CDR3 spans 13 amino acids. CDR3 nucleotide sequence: TGCAGCGTCACCGGGACAGATAAAAACATTCAGTACTTC. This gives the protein CSVTGTDKNIQYF.

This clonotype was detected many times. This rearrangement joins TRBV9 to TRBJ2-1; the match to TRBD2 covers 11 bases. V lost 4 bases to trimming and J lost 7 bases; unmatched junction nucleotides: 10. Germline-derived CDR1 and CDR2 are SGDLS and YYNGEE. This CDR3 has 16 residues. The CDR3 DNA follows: TGTGCCAGCAGCCCCTCTACTAGCGGGAGAACGAATGAGCAGTTCTTC. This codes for CASSPSTSGRTNEQFF.

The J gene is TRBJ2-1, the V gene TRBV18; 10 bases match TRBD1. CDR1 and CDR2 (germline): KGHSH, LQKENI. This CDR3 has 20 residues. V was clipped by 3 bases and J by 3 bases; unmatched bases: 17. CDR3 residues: CASSPAGTGAPSRHYNEQFF. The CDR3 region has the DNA TGTGCCAGCTCACCCGCCGGGACAGGGGCCCCTTCCCGTCACTACAATGAGCAGTTCTTC. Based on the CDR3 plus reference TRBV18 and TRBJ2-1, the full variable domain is NAGVMQNPRHLVRRRGQEARLRCSPMKGHSHVYWYRQLPEEGLKFMVYLQKENIIDESGMPKERFSAEFPKEGPSILRIQQVVRGDSAAYFCASSPAGTGAPSRHYNEQFFGPGTRLTVL.

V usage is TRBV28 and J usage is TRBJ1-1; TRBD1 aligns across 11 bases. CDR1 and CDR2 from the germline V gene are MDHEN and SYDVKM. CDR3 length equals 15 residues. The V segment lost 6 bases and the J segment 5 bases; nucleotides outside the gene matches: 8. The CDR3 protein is CASSLGTGGYTEAFF. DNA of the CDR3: TGTGCCAGCAGCTTGGGGACAGGGGGTTATACTGAAGCTTTCTTT.

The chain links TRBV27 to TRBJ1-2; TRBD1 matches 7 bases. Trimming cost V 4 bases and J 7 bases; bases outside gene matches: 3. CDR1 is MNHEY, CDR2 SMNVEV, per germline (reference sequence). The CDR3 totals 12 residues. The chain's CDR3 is CASSSRTGGYTF. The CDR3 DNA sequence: TGTGCCAGCAGTTCCCGGACAGGTGGCTACACCTTC.

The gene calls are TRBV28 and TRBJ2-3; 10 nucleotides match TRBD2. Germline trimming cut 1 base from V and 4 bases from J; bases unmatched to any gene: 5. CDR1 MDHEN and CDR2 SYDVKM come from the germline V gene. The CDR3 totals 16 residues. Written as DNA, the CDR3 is TGTGCCAGCAGTTTATACCTAGCGGGAGAGGCAGATACGCAGTATTTT. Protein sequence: CASSLYLAGEADTQYF.

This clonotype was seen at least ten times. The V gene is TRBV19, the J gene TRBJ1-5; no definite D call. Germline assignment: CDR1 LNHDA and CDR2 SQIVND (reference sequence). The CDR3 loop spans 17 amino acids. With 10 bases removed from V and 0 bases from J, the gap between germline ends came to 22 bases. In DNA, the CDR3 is TGTGCCATTTCCGAAGGGCAGTCCATTTATAGCAATCAGCCCCAGCATTTT. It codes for CAISEGQSIYSNQPQHF.

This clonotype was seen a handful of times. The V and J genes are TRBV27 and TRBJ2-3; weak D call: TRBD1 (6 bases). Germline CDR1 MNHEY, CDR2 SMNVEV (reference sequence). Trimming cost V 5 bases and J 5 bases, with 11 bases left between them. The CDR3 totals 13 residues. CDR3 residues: CASSGRGEDTQYF. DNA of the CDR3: TGTGCCAGCAGTGGCAGGGGCGAAGATACGCAGTATTTT.

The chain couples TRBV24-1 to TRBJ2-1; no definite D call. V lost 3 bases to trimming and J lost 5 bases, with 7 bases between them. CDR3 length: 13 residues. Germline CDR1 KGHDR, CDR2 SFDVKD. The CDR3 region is CATSDPVHNEQFF. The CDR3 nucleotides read TGTGCCACCAGTGATCCCGTCCACAATGAGCAGTTCTTC.